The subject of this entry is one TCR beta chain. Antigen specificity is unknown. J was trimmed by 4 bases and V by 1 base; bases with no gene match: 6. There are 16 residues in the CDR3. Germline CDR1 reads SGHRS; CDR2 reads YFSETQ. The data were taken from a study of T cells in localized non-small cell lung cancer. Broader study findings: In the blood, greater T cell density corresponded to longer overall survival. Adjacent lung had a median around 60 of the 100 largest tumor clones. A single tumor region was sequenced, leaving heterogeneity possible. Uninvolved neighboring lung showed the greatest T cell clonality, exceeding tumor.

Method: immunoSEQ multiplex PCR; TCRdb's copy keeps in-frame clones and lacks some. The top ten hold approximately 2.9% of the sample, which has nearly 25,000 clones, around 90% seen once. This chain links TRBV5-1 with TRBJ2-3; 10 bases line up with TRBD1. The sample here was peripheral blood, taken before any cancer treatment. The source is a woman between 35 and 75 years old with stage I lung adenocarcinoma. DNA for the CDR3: TGCGCCAGCAGCTTGTCGGGACAGGGGTTCGCAGATACGCAGTATTTT. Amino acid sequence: CASSLSGQGFADTQYF.